This record concerns one T cell receptor beta chain sequence. The target of this receptor is not known. No base quality information exists; no much larger clone differs at one position. CD8 naive samples consisted of CD45RO-negative cells that were positively selected for CCR7, yielding a CD45RA+CCR7+ population without TemRA cells. Healthy HIV-negative adults with no recently reported acute infections or vaccinations were included as donors. Only Caucasian adults living in Nashville, Tennessee, USA were represented among the donors. After blood collection by leukapheresis, PBMCs were isolated using Ficoll-Histopaque density gradient centrifugation and then cryopreserved in the vapor phase of liquid nitrogen. Analytical flow cytometry was used to check the purity and quantity of every magnetically sorted T cell population. Each sorted fraction had its genomic DNA isolated and then quantified by UV absorbance on a Nanodrop 2000c.

The V and J ends are trimmed by 7 bases and 0 bases, leaving 16 bases between them. The CDR3 sequence holds 16 residues, the cysteine and phenylalanine included. Solely the CDR3 DNA is kept, with 48 bases framed from the first base. Via the germline V gene, CDR1 is MGHDK and CDR2 SYGVNS. This record comes from a study of shared clonotypes between healthy human individuals (dated by TCRdb to the early 2020s). Background for the entire study: The cohort included a few men and a couple of women between 18 and 49 years of age. To increase sequencing depth and limit assay-specific biases, TCR repertoire library preparation and sequencing were carried out by different laboratories using diverse techniques. For each donor, three plates each were used for CD4 naive and CD4 memory, two plates were used for CD8 naive, and one plate was used for CD8 memory. To estimate repertoire size and how much clonotype sharing occurs between individuals, the study deeply sequenced the blood TCR repertoires of roughly 5 healthy adults. Per donor, leukapheresis produced somewhere between about 0.94 and 9.5 billion PBMCs.

TCR CDR3 regions were amplified from genomic DNA by multiplex PCR using the deep immunoSEQ assay. Genomic DNA extracted from each cell subset was distributed evenly over all wells of several immunoSEQ 96-well plates, and each plate served as one replicate. For sorted subsets, approximately 200 ng of genomic DNA, equivalent to some 33,000 T cell genomes, went into each replicate PCR. The purified libraries were quantified using a Qubit 3.0 fluorometer, sized with a Bioanalyzer 2100, and then quantified again using the KAPA Library Quantification kit. Every immunoSEQ 96-well plate was sequenced on a separate single-read 150-cycle Illumina NextSeq 550 flow cell. The original methods were these. Because only junctional sequences without quality scores were contained in the immunoSEQ output, filtering matching that applied to full-length reads could not be performed. Sequences were annotated with PyIR, a Python wrapper for IgBLAST v1.9, using IMGT germline references to assign V/J genes and CDR3. Reads were filtered out if the reads had weak V/J assignments (E-value above 1e-6), no CDR3, stop codons, out-of-frame junctions, or ambiguous translated residues. V3J clonotypes were defined as sequences sharing the same inferred V gene, J gene, and CDR3 amino acid sequence. To compute the percentage overlap between repertoires, the number of shared unique clonotypes was divided by the size of the smaller repertoire. Richness of each repertoire was evaluated using RTK rarefaction, the Chao1 estimator, and Recon v2.1 estimates of unobserved clonotypes. For all TCRbeta clonotypes obtained by the gDNA method from a few donors, generation probabilities were computed with OLGA. This is the immuneACCESS table as TCRdb keeps it, with only in-frame sequences that have V and J called. A part of the clones is gone; compared with another copy, unresolved V genes explain less than half, and the rest is unexplained. V and J calls plus clone size are reproduced from that table; the DNA served to infer D and trimming. The sample has approximately 2,200,000 clones on record, more than 85% of them singletons. The ten top clones hold over 1.5% of the sample.

Paper-wide results and their limitations: Even with the large sequencing depth, rarefaction of the sorted-subset datasets indicated that sequencing was incomplete. Estimated clonotype richness was generally larger for naive than for memory subsets. When several donors were compared, the shared fraction of clonotypes was about 5% for naive CD4, roughly 3.4% for naive CD8, about 2.4% for memory CD4, and 0.4% for memory CD8. Pairwise subsampling indicated that sequencing depth was expected to affect the degree of clonotype sharing among donors. Clonotypes shared by all four sorted-subset donors showed higher generation probabilities than non-shared clonotypes. Because the study included a small number of donors, the genetic and exposure-history diversity represented was limited. Sampling was restricted to blood, and TCR repertoires in tissues likely differ from the TCR repertoires found in blood.

The sequence is built from TRBV25-1 and TRBJ2-1; perhaps TRBD2 is the D gene, with 5 bases matching. The source is a man between 18 and 29 years old in good health. Some clones in this sample may be carry-over from other donors' samples. Material for sequencing was naive CD8+ T cells from PBMCs. The cell subset or site label, read with the paper, signifies: CD45RA+CCR7+. The CDR3 protein sequence reads: CASTGGEGASYNEQFF. The nucleotide sequence is TGTGCCAGCACCGGAGGTGAGGGAGCCTCCTACAATGAGCAGTTCTTC.